This T cell receptor (beta chain) was sequenced in a study of T-cell reconstitution after alpha-beta-depleted transplantation in children. Study-level findings and limits: At day 60, the high TCRbeta diversity found in some patients originated from recipient T cells and thymic progenitors that had survived.

Concerning this clonotype itself: What it binds is not known. The germline gene is not matched at one end of the junction; a read error may be the cause.

The TCRbeta library incorporated unique molecular identifiers. TCRdb reprocessed the PCR reads with MiXCR, giving one entry per CDR3 protein. The sample has 400,000 to 450,000 distinct CDR3 sequences; around two fifths are singletons. The CDR3 length is 18 residues. The sequence derives from a girl aged 2 to 9 with aplastic anemia, due to receive a stem cell transplant. The sequencing used PBMCs, collected before TCRalphabeta/CD19-depleted stem cell transplant. The V call is TRBV12-3 or TRBV12-4, the J call TRBJ2-1, with D possibly being TRBD1 (8 bases). CDR3 loop: CASCLMVGGGQVHNEQFF. CDR3 bases: TGTGCCAGCTGTTTAATGGTGGGCGGGGGACAGGTACACAATGAGCAGTTCTTC.